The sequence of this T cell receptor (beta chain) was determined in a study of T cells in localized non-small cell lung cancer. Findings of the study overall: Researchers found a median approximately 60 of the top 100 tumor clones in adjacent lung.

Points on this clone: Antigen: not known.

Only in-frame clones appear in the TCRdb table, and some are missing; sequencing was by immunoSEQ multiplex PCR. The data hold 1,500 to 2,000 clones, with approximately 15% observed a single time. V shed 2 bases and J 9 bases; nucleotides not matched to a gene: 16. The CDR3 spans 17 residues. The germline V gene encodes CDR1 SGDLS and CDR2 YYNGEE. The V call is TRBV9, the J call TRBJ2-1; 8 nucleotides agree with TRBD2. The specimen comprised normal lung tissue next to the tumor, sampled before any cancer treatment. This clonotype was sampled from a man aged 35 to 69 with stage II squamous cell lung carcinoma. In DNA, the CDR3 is TGTGCCAGCAGCGTCCACCCCACAGCGGGAGCTGTTTTTGAGCAGTTCTTC. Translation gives CASSVHPTAGAVFEQFF.